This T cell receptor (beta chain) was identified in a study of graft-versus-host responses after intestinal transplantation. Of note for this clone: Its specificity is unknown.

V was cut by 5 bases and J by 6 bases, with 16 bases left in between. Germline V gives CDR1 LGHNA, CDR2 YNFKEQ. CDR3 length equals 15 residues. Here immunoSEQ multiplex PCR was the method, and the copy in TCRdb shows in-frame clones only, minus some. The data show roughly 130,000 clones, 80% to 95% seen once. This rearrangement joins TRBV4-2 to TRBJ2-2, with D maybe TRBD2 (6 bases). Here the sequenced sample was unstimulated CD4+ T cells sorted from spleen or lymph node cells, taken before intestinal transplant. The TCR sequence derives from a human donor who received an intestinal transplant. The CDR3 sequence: CASSSVGSAPGELFF. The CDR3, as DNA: TGTGCCAGCAGCTCAGTCGGGAGCGCGCCCGGGGAGCTGTTTTTT.